This TCR beta chain was observed in a study of T cell changes during pregnancy in multiple sclerosis. With 3 bases removed from V and 2 bases from J, the gap between germline ends came to 11 bases. The germline V gene has CDR1 SGHVS and CDR2 FQNEAQ. CDR3 size: 14 residues. Sequenced by immunoSEQ multiplex PCR; TCRdb stores in-frame clones only, minus some. Of under 60,000 clones in the sample, over 80% were seen once. The sequence was collected from a female donor with multiple sclerosis, enrolled in a pregnancy study. The starting material was CD8+ T cells from peripheral blood mononuclear cells, obtained after pregnancy. V and J are TRBV7-8 and TRBJ2-7; D possibly corresponds to TRBD2 (5 bases). Here the CDR3 reads CASSFGIGAYEQYF. CDR3 in DNA: TGTGCCAGCAGCTTCGGTATCGGGGCCTACGAGCAGTACTTC.